This TCR beta chain was documented in a study of neurological immune-mediated disorders. Study-wide points: Because no CDR3 amino acid sequences were shared across subjects by expanded clones, private repertoires were suggested in all groups.

Serving as healthy controls were blood bank volunteers based in Maryland, USA. Germline CDR1 SQVTM, CDR2 ANQGSEA. Trimming removed 7 bases at V and 2 bases at J, with 15 bases between. This CDR3 has 14 amino acids. TCRdb called the 5' RACE reads again in MiXCR, with one record for every CDR3 protein. The sample lists 15,000 to 20,000 distinct CDR3 sequences; about 20% were seen once. This clonotype has at least ten counts. Its matching antigen is unknown. The specimen was PBMCs. The TCR sequence derives from a man in his fifties in good health. The gene calls are TRBV29-1 and TRBJ1-5; tentative D call: TRBD1 (6 bases). CDR3 in amino acids: CSGEGGECNQPQHF. CDR3 nucleotide sequence: TGCAGCGGCGAAGGGGGGGAGTGCAATCAGCCCCAGCATTTT.